This T cell receptor (beta chain) emerged from a study of monozygotic twins with inflammatory bowel disease (dated by TCRdb to between 2019 and 2020). Regarding the complete study: The complete study included about 30 monozygotic twin pairs: 19 IBD-discordant Danish pairs and nine German pairs, of which four were IBD-concordant and five were IBD-discordant. Disease-associated traits were sought mainly through comparisons between IBD patients and their genetically identical healthy co-twins within discordant pairs. Each individual had, on average, about 151 000 unique TCRalpha sequences and 181 000 unique TCRbeta sequences available for analysis.

Overall results and qualifications from the work: Fewer clonotypes were shared with other individuals by IBD patients than by healthy twins, most markedly in patients showing signs of disease activity. Differing immunosuppressive treatments among patients may have added background noise and inter-individual variability to the repertoires. The analysis was unable to tell different T cell subtypes apart. The results gave no support for a single strong signal or clonotype linked to IBD. TCRbeta repertoire diversity, by inverse Simpson index, was decreased in IBD patients compared with their healthy co-twins. Repertoire similarity did not differ between concordant and discordant twins, possibly due to limited statistical power.

Preparation of the library involved 5' RACE. The input for every TCR library was 3500 ng of total RNA. For each sample, cDNA was synthesized in eight separate reactions using SMARTScribe reverse transcriptase. During cDNA synthesis, template switching introduced unique molecular identifiers that contained a 6-nucleotide sample barcode. TCRalpha and TCRbeta cDNA was amplified by two nested PCRs of about 15 and 9 cycles, with bead purification after each PCR. Before amplification, the cDNA was both treated with uracil DNA-glycosylase and purified with the QIAquick PCR purification kit. The second PCR was the step at which Illumina TruSeq-compatible adapters and sample-specific barcodes were added. Library quality and concentration were checked on TapeStation and Qubit, and libraries were pooled at roughly 5 ng each. Sequencing of pooled libraries was carried out on an Illumina HiSeq2500 single-index Rapid Run using 2 x 100 bp reads and custom sequencing primers. Per the original workflow: MiGEC version 1.2.6 was used for UMI-based consensus assembly to correct PCR and sequencing errors. MiXCR version 2.1.1 handled V(D)J alignment, clonotype assembly and CDR3 extraction. To normalise gene usage, clonotype sharing and MAIT/NKT TCR abundance, the analysis used the top 1000, 10 000 and 20 000 clonotypes per sample. Diversity was computed as the inverse Simpson index with the vegan R package after downsampling to 27 000 UMIs. Paired Mann-Whitney U tests were applied to discordant twin pairs, with Benjamini-Hochberg correction for multiple testing. TCRdb reprocessed the reads and lists each CDR3 protein sequence as a single entry, with no DNA. The V and J calls shown here were made by TCRdb, not taken from the authors' results. In this sample's table one finds over 100,000 distinct CDR3 sequences. The ten largest clonotypes hold around 12% of the sample.

In the case of this clonotype: Its binding antigen is unknown.

For CDR1 and CDR2, the germline V gene lists SGHDT and YYEEEE. Counted from cysteine to phenylalanine, this CDR3 has 15 amino acids. The coding DNA is unavailable. From each donor, a roughly 2.5 ml peripheral blood sample was collected into PAXgene tubes and stored at -80 degrees C. Without any T cell sorting, total RNA was extracted from whole blood using the PAXgene blood miRNA kit on an automated QIAcube. Deep TCRalpha and TCRbeta repertoire profiling with unique molecular barcoding was performed on peripheral blood of monozygotic twin pairs concordant or discordant for inflammatory bowel disease. Smoking habits were recorded for all twin pairs, and each individual was classified as a current, former or never smoker.

What was sequenced was blood. The receptor comes from a human donor with ulcerative colitis or Crohn's disease, or a healthy co-twin of an affected twin (not recorded which). The V and J genes are TRBV5-6 and TRBJ2-3; TCRdb selects TRBD2, and the lack of DNA leaves this call unchecked. The CDR3 region: CPSSQGTSGADTQYF. Beyond the CDR3, the reference TRBV5-6 and TRBJ2-3 genes provide the residues; the full variable domain reads: DAGVTQSPTHLIKTRGQQVTLRCSPKSGHDTVSWYQQALGQGPQFIFQYYEEEERQRGNFPDRFSGHQFPNYSSELNVNALLLGDSALYLCPSSQGTSGADTQYFGPGTRLTVL.